These 17 T cell receptor beta chains were all obtained from the same sample, sequenced in a study of cytomegalovirus exposure and HLA in healthy donors. PCR employed 60 Vbeta and 13 Jbeta primers. Assay used: immunoSEQ multiplex PCR; TCRdb lists only in-frame clones, some missing. The table has 120,000 or so clones, around 86% seen once. The sample consisted of PBMCs. The receptors were gathered from a woman in her thirties or forties in good health and CMV-seronegative.

The chain has TRBV7-9 and TRBJ2-5; 7 bases map to TRBD2. Trimming cost V 6 bases and J 9 bases; bases outside gene matches: 7. The germline V gene encodes CDR1 SEHNR and CDR2 FQNEAQ (reference sequence). The CDR3 runs 12 residues. The CDR3 DNA is TGTGCCAGCAGTCGAGCGGGGACCGCCCAGTACTTC. Its protein product is CASSRAGTAQYF.

This chain connects TRBV10-2 to TRBJ1-2; D might be TRBD1 (5 bases). Deletions cut 3 bases from V and 0 bases from J, with 5 bases between. Germline CDR1 is WSHSY and CDR2 is SAAADI. The CDR3 length is 13 residues. The CDR3 DNA reads TGCGCCAGCAGTGACAGGGCTAACTATGGCTACACCTTC. Translating gives CASSDRANYGYTF.

The chain employs TRBV7-8 and TRBJ2-2; 8 positions match TRBD1. CDR1 and CDR2 from the germline V gene are SGHVS and FQNEAQ. The CDR3 spans 15 residues. The trim removed 4 bases at V and 1 base at J, leaving 2 bases unmatched. CDR3 sequence: CASSSGTGNTGELFF. DNA for the CDR3: TGTGCCAGCAGCTCGGGGACAGGGAACACCGGGGAGCTGTTTTTT.

The J gene is TRBJ2-2, the V gene TRBV28, with D tentatively TRBD1 (6 bases). This CDR3 contains 14 residues. The ends were cut back, 6 bases at V and 5 bases at J, with 13 bases in the middle. Germline CDR1 reads MDHEN; CDR2 reads SYDVKM. The CDR3 loop is CASSPQGRTGELFF. As DNA, the CDR3 is TGTGCCAGCAGCCCCCAGGGGAGAACCGGGGAGCTGTTTTTT.

The V and J genes are TRBV7-9 and TRBJ2-5, with 15 bases aligning to TRBD2. J was trimmed by 5 bases and V by 1 base; bases with no gene match: 11. This CDR3 contains 19 residues. Germline V gives CDR1 SEHNR, CDR2 FQNEAQ (reference sequence). The CDR3, as DNA: TGTGCCAGCAGCTTAGGGTCCGGGACTAGCGGGAGGCGCACGGAGACCCAGTACTTC. The encoded protein is CASSLGSGTSGRRTETQYF.

The V gene is TRBV4-3, the J gene TRBJ2-1, with a weak D call TRBD1 (6 bases). V lost 3 bases and J lost 9, with 12 bases in between. Germline assignment: CDR1 LGHNA and CDR2 YSLEER. This CDR3 comprises 13 residues. The CDR3 nucleotides are TGCGCCAGCAGCCAGAAAGCAGGGGTTGAGCAGTTCTTC. This gives the protein CASSQKAGVEQFF.

The chain uses TRBV23-1 and TRBJ1-4; a weak D match, TRBD1 (6 bases). TRBV23-1 is classed as an ORF, of uncertain function. The CDR3 contains 15 residues. The germline V and J ends were trimmed by 4 bases and 5 bases, with 14 bases remaining between them. In DNA form, the CDR3 reads TGCGCCAGCAGTCCCCCCAGGGGAGAGAATGAAAAACTGTTTTTT. This gives the protein CASSPPRGENEKLFF.

This chain joins TRBV11-3 and TRBJ2-3, with 10 bases aligning to TRBD2. V lost 5 bases, J lost 0 bases, and 11 bases stayed unmatched. The CDR3 is made up of 18 amino acids. Germline V lookup: CDR1 SGHNT, CDR2 YENEEA. CDR3 nucleotide sequence: TGTGCCAGCAGCCTAGGACTAGCGGTGGGATTAAGCACAGATACGCAGTATTTT. It yields the protein CASSLGLAVGLSTDTQYF.

The genes are TRBV4-1 and TRBJ2-5; perhaps TRBD2 as D (6 bases). The assigned J gene may be wrong: the sequence end matches TRBJ2-7 better. Germline-derived CDR1 and CDR2 are MGHRA and YSYEKL. The CDR3 runs 15 residues. CDR3 nucleotide sequence: TGCGCCAGCAGCCAGGCCGCGAATTGGGGAGGCGAGCAGTACTTC. Protein product: CASSQAANWGGEQYF.

The rearrangement uses TRBV6-6 and TRBJ2-5; a weak D match, TRBD2 (6 bases). The end of the DNA fits TRBJ2-7 better, so the J call may be wrong. Germline V gives CDR1 MNHNY, CDR2 SVGAGI (reference sequence). This CDR3 has 14 residues. The CDR3 protein is CASRRRRGGFEQYF. In DNA form, the CDR3 reads TGTGCCAGCAGACGGCGGCGGGGAGGTTTCGAGCAGTACTTC.

The rearrangement links TRBV11-2 to TRBJ2-3; 7 bases align to TRBD2. This CDR3 has 16 amino acids. Germline-derived CDR1 and CDR2 are SGHAT and FQNNGV. V lost 1 base and J lost 0; bases outside the gene matches: 4. The chain's CDR3 is CASSLGERGSTDTQYF. CDR3 sequence (DNA): TGTGCCAGCAGCTTAGGGGAGCGGGGTAGCACAGATACGCAGTATTTT.

The V call is TRBV28, the J call TRBJ2-1; 9 nucleotides match TRBD1. CDR1 is MDHEN and CDR2 is SYDVKM in the germline V gene. V shed 7 bases and J 4 bases; nucleotides not matched to a gene: 5. The CDR3 runs 14 residues. DNA of the CDR3: TGTGCCAGCAAGTCGGGACAGGGATACAATGAGCAGTTCTTC. It is translated as CASKSGQGYNEQFF.

CDR3 residues: CASSLQNTGELFF. DNA of the CDR3: TGTGCCAGCAGTTTACAGAACACCGGGGAGCTGTTTTTT. V usage is TRBV6-5 and J usage is TRBJ2-2; D remains unclear. The CDR3 is made up of 13 amino acids. CDR1 is MNHEY, CDR2 SVGAGI, per germline. V lost 4 bases and J 1 base, leaving 4 bases between the germline ends.

The gene calls are TRBV6-5 and TRBJ2-1; D ambiguous. CDR3 size: 14 residues. V was cut by 2 bases and J by 7 bases, with 12 bases left in between. CDR1 is MNHEY and CDR2 is SVGAGI in the germline V gene. CDR3 protein: CASSYPTSPNEQFF. In DNA, the CDR3 is TGTGCCAGCAGTTACCCGACTTCTCCTAATGAGCAGTTCTTC.

The rearrangement uses TRBV10-3 and TRBJ2-1; 9 nucleotides agree with TRBD2. This CDR3 is 12 amino acids long. V shed 8 bases, J shed 10 bases, and the junction held 6 bases outside the gene matches. CDR1 and CDR2 from the germline V gene are ENHRY and SYGVKD. In DNA, the CDR3 is TGTGCCATCGGGCTAGCGGGGAAGGAGCAGTTCTTC. This codes for CAIGLAGKEQFF.

As to this clone: Germline and junction disagree at one end, which may indicate a read error. The CDR3 nucleotides read TGTTCCAGCAGCTTATCTGCGGCTAGCGGGGGGGCCGCAGATACGCAGTATTTT. Translation gives CSSSLSAASGGAADTQYF. The V gene is TRBV7-9, the J gene TRBJ2-3; 12 nucleotides agree with TRBD2. The germline V gene encodes CDR1 SEHNR and CDR2 FQNEAQ (reference sequence). The CDR3 consists of 18 residues.

This clone was seen only once. The chain uses TRBV9 and TRBJ1-1; 10 nucleotides align to TRBD1. V gave up 0 bases and J gave up 1 base; unmatched junction bases: 6. This CDR3 contains 17 residues. Germline V gene lookup returns CDR1 SGDLS and CDR2 YYNGEE. DNA for the CDR3: TGTGCCAGCAGCGTAGCTGACAGGGGGCAAAGGAACACTGAAGCTTTCTTT. The encoded protein is CASSVADRGQRNTEAFF.